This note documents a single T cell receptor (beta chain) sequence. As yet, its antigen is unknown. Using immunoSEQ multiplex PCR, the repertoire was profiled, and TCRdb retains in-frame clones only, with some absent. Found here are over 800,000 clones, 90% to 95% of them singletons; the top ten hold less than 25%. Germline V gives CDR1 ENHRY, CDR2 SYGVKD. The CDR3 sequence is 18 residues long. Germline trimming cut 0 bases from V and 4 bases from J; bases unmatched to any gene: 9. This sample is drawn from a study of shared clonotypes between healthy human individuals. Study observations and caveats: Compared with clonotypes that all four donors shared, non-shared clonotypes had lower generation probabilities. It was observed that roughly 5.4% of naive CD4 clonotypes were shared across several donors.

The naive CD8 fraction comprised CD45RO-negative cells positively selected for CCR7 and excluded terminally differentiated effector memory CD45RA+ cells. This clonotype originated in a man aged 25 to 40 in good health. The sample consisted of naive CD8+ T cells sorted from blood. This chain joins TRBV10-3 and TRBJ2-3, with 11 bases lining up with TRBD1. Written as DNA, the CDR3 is TGTGCCATCAGTGAGTCGGTGTCAGGACAGGGGGCAGCAGATACGCAGTATTTT. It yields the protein CAISESVSGQGAADTQYF.